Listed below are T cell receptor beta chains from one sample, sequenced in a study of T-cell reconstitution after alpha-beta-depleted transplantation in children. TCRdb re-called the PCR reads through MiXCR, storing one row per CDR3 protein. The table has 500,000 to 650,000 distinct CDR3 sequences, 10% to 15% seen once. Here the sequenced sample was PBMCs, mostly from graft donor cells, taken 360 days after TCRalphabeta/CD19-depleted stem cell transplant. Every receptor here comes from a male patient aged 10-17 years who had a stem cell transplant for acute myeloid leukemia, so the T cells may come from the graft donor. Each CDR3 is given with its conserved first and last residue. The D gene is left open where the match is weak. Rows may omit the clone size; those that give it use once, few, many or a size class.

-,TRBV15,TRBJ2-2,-,TGTGCCACCAGCGTCTACGGGACGACGAACACCGGGGAGCTGTTTTTT,CATSVYGTTNTGELFF
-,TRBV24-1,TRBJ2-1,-,TGTGCCACCAGTGATTTGGGGGGGACTGAGCAGTTCTTC,CATSDLGGTEQFF
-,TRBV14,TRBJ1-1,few,TGTGCCAGCAGCCAGCGTATAGCGGCCACTGAAGCTTTCTTT,CASSQRIAATEAFF
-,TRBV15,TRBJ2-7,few,TGTGCCACCAGCGTAGGGACCATCTACGAGCAGTACTTC,CATSVGTIYEQYF
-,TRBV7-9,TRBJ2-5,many,TGTGCCAGCAGCTCTGATGACAGATACCAAGAGACCCAGTACTTC,CASSSDDRYQETQYF
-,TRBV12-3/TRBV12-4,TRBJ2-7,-,TGTGCCAGCAGTGCCAGGGGACTGACTGGATACGAGCAGTACTTC,CASSARGLTGYEQYF
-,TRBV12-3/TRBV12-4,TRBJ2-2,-,TGTGCCAGCGACGGAGAAGGGGACACCGGGGAGCTGTTTTTT,CASDGEGDTGELFF
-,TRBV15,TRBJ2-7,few,TGTGCCACCAGCCACTGGTCACGCTCCTACGAGCAGTACTTC,CATSHWSRSYEQYF
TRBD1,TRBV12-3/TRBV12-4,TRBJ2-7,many,TGTGCCAGCAGACCGGGACAGGGCTACGAGCAGTACTTC,CASRPGQGYEQYF
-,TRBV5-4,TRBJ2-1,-,TGTGCCAGCAGCTTGGCGCCCGGGACAGAGCAGTTCTTC,CASSLAPGTEQFF
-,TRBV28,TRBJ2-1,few,TGTGCCAGCACCCGCAGGGCGCCTTCTGGAGATGAGCAGTTCTTC,CASTRRAPSGDEQFF
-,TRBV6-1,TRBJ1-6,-,TGTGCCAGCAGTCCGACCCGGAATTACAATTCACCCCTCCACTTT,CASSPTRNYNSPLHF
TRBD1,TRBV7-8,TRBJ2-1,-,TGTGCCAGCAGCTTCCTTGAAGAGGACAGGGCCCTTTTCTTC,CASSFLEEDRALFF
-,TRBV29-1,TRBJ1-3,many,TGCAGCGTCCCAGACGGGTCCTCTGGAAACACCATATATTTT,CSVPDGSSGNTIYF
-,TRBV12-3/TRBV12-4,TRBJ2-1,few,TGTGCCAGCAGTTTATTTAGACGTAGGTCTCCGGGGGATAATGAGCAGTTCTTC,CASSLFRRRSPGDNEQFF
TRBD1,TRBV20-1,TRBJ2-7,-,TGCAGTGCTATCAGGGACAGTAGCTCCTACGAGCAGTACTTC,CSAIRDSSSYEQYF
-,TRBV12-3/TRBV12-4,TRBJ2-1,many,TGTGCCAGCAGCCTTAGCTTTGAGCAGTTCTTC,CASSLSFEQFF
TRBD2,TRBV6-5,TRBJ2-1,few,TGTGCCAGCAGTTATTCTCGACTAGCGGGAGGGCCTAGGGAGCAGTTCTTC,CASSYSRLAGGPREQFF
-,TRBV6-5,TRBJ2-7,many,TGTGCCAGCAGATTATTCAGGGGTTACGAGCAGTACTTC,CASRLFRGYEQYF
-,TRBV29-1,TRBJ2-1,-,TGCAGCGTTGCCGTAGCGAACTCCTACAATGAGCAGTTCTTC,CSVAVANSYNEQFF
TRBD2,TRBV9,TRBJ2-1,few,TGTGCCAGCAGCCTCGGGACTAGCGGGGATTCCTACAATGAGCAGTTCTTC,CASSLGTSGDSYNEQFF
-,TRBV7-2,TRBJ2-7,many,TGTGCCAGCAGCTTAGCAGGGTTGGCCAGCTACGAGCAGTACTTC,CASSLAGLASYEQYF
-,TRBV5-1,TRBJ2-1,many,TGCGCCAGCAGCTTTGTAACGGGAGCCCTCAATGAGCAGTTCTTC,CASSFVTGALNEQFF
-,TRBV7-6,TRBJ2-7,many,TGTGCCAGCAGCCGACGCGGGACTGGGGGTCTTTACGAGCAGTACTTC,CASSRRGTGGLYEQYF
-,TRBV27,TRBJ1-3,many,TGTGCCAGCAGTTTGGGACGGGTGAGAAACACCATATATTTT,CASSLGRVRNTIYF
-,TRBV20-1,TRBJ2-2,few,TGCAGTGCTAGAGCCCAACCTGCCGAGCTGTTTTTT,CSARAQPAELFF
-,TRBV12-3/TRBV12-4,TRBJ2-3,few,TGTGCCAGCAGTTCCGTGAATAGTTGGGCCATCACAGATACGCAGTATTTT,CASSSVNSWAITDTQYF
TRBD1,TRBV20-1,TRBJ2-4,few,TGCAGTGCTAGAGACTACGGACAGGGCGCCTCCCGAGGGCTGGAAAACATTCAGTACTTC,CSARDYGQGASRGLENIQYF
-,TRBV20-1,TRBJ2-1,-,TGCAGTGCCAGTACAGGGAATGAGCAGTTCTTC,CSASTGNEQFF
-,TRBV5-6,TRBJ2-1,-,TGTGCCAGCAGCCCTCTACTTTACAATGAGCAGTTCTTC,CASSPLLYNEQFF
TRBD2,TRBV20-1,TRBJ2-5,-,TGCAGTGCTAGAAGGACTAGCGGGATGGAGACCCAGTACTTC,CSARRTSGMETQYF
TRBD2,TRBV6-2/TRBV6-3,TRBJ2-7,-,TGTGCCAGCAGAACCGGGACTAGCGGGAGAGGCATAAACGGGGAGAGCTCCTACGAGCAGTACTTC,CASRTGTSGRGINGESSYEQYF
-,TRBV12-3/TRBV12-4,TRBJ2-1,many,TGTGCCAGCAGTTTAGCGCAGGGGTACAATGAGCAGTTCTTC,CASSLAQGYNEQFF
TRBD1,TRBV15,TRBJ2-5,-,TGTGCCACCAGCAGATACACCGGGACAGAAGAGACCCAGTACTTC,CATSRYTGTEETQYF
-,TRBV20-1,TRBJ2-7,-,TGCAGTGCTAGGAGGGTAGGGATTAGGGGCGAGCAGTACTTC,CSARRVGIRGEQYF
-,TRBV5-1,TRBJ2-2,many,TGCGCCGTAAAGGAGAATTCACAGGCACCCGGGGAGCTGTTTTTT,CAVKENSQAPGELFF
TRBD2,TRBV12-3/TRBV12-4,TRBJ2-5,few,TGTGCCAGCAGGTTCCTAGCGGCCCAAGAGACCCAGTACTTC,CASRFLAAQETQYF
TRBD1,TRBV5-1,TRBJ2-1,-,TGCGCCAGCAGCAAGGGGACAGGGTATGGGAATGAGCAGTTCTTC,CASSKGTGYGNEQFF
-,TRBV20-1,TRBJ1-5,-,TGCAGTGCTATCACAGGGAACCAGCCCCAGCATTTT,CSAITGNQPQHF
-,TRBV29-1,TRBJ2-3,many,TGCAGCGTTGATAACAGGCTTTTCACAGATACGCAGTATTTT,CSVDNRLFTDTQYF
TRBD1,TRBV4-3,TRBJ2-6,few,TGCGCCAGCAGCCAAGAGGGACAGGGAGGCTCTGGGGCCAACGTCCTGACTTTC,CASSQEGQGGSGANVLTF
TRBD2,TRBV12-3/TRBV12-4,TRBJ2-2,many,TGTGCCAGCAGCTTAGCGGGAGCGAACACCGGGGAGCTGTTTTTT,CASSLAGANTGELFF
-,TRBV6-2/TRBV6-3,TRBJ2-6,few,TGTGCCAGCAGGACCACAGGGAGCGTCCTGACTTTC,CASRTTGSVLTF
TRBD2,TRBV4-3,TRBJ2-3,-,TGCGCCAGCAGCCAAGGCCCGGCGGGAGGGGGGGGAGATACGCAGTATTTT,CASSQGPAGGGGDTQYF
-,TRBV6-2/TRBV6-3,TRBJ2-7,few,TGTGCCAGTGTGAGGATAGGAGGGGGGCCCTACGAGCAGTACTTC,CASVRIGGGPYEQYF
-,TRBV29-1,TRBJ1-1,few,TGCAGCGTTGGGGGCAGGGCCTCCCTTGAAGCTTTCTTT,CSVGGRASLEAFF
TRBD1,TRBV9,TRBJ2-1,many,TGTGCCAGCAGCGTAGCTAAGGGGGGACAGGGGAGGTACAATGAGCAGTTCTTC,CASSVAKGGQGRYNEQFF
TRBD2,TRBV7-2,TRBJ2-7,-,TGTGCCAGCAGCTTAGAGGGGGGACTAGCACTTCTCGAGCAGTACTTC,CASSLEGGLALLEQYF
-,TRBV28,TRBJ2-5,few,TGTGCCAGCAGTTTACGGAGCGGGTGGGTTGAAACCCAGTACTTC,CASSLRSGWVETQYF
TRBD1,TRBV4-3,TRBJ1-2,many,TGCGCCAGCAGCCAGCAAGGACAGGGGGCGGAAAGCTATGGCTACACCTTC,CASSQQGQGAESYGYTF
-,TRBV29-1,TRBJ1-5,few,TGCAGCGCAAGAGACGGGGAATTCGTCCAGCATTTT,CSARDGEFVQHF
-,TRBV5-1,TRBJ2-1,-,TGCGCCAGCAGCTTGTTAAGGGTACCTAACTCCTACAATGAGCAGTTCTTC,CASSLLRVPNSYNEQFF